The 5 T cell receptor beta chains listed next were all sequenced from one sample in a study of blood T cell repertoires in COVID-19 (dated by TCRdb to the early 2020s). The library was made by the immunoSEQ multiplex PCR assay. In its TCRdb copy, this immuneACCESS table keeps in-frame sequences only and misses some clones. Where compared with another copy, unresolved V genes explain less than half of these, and the others have no known cause. This sample holds approximately 130,000 clones; approximately 77% were observed only once. Clones ranked in the top ten supply 20% of the sample. The sample comprised peripheral blood. These receptors originate from a man at least 80 years old with acute or convalescent COVID-19.

About this clone: The same CDR3 is also encoded by other DNA sequences in this sample. V and J are TRBV18 and TRBJ1-5; D uncertain. In germline, CDR1 is KGHSH, CDR2 LQKENI. The length of the CDR3 is 13 residues. With 1 base removed from V and 5 bases from J, the gap between germline ends came to 6 bases. CDR3: CASSPRQDQPQHF. The CDR3 DNA is TGTGCCAGCTCACCACGACAAGATCAGCCCCAGCATTTT.

The V and J genes are TRBV29-1 and TRBJ2-1; 10 bases align to TRBD1. The germline V gene encodes CDR1 SQVTM and CDR2 ANQGSEA. This CDR3 has 13 residues. V lost 7 bases and J lost 3; bases outside the gene matches: 3. CDR3 protein: CSGRTGGYNEQFF. CDR3 in DNA: TGCAGCGGGAGGACAGGGGGCTACAATGAGCAGTTCTTC.

V gene TRBV9 combines with J gene TRBJ1-3; tentatively, D is TRBD1 (6 bases). The CDR3 consists of 14 residues. Deletions cut 4 bases from V and 6 bases from J, with 14 bases between. CDR1 SGDLS and CDR2 YYNGEE come from the germline V gene. As DNA, the CDR3 is TGTGCCAGCAGCTCTAGTGTGGGGGCAAACACCATATATTTT. This encodes CASSSSVGANTIYF.

The rearrangement joins TRBV5-5 to TRBJ2-4; maybe TRBD2 (5 bases). The CDR3 sequence is 14 residues long. V shed 4 bases and J shed 1 base, with 9 bases lying between them. CDR1 and CDR2 (germline): SGHKS, YYEKEE (reference sequence). As DNA, the CDR3 is TGTGCCAGCAGCCTGTCGGGGGCCAAAAACATTCAGTACTTC. It encodes CASSLSGAKNIQYF.

The chain uses TRBV6-5 and TRBJ1-1; D may be TRBD1 (6 bases). The CDR3 is made up of 15 amino acids. The ends were cut back, 8 bases at V and 4 bases at J, with 20 bases in the middle. Per germline, CDR1 MNHEY and CDR2 SVGAGI. This CDR3 is CASPRVGGGSTEAFF. The CDR3 DNA is TGTGCCAGCCCCAGGGTAGGGGGGGGGAGCACTGAAGCTTTCTTT.